This T cell receptor (beta chain) was sequenced in a study of T-cell reconstitution after alpha-beta-depleted transplantation in children. Findings and caveats of the study: At around two months after transplant, the alpha-beta T cells were reportedly derived from several hundred expanded clones that came from non-depleted graft cells.

On this clonotype: What it binds is unknown.

As it was prepared, the TCRbeta library received unique molecular identifiers. TCRdb used MiXCR to reprocess the PCR reads, holding one entry per CDR3 protein. The sample consists of a few hundred thousand distinct CDR3 sequences, around 13% of them appearing once. V gave up 0 bases and J gave up 10 bases, with 16 bases separating them. The CDR3 length is 15 residues. CDR1 SNHLY and CDR2 FYNNEI come from the germline V gene. This clonotype was sampled from a male patient younger than 18 who had a stem cell transplant for acute myeloid leukemia, so the T cells may come from the graft donor. The chain joins TRBV2 to TRBJ2-1, with no clear D. Sample: PBMCs, mostly from graft donor cells, taken 360 days after TCRalphabeta/CD19-depleted stem cell transplant. The DNA for the CDR3 is TGTGCCAGCAGTGAAGCTCTCGGCCCAGTGCGGGAGCAGTTCTTC. It translates to CASSEALGPVREQFF.